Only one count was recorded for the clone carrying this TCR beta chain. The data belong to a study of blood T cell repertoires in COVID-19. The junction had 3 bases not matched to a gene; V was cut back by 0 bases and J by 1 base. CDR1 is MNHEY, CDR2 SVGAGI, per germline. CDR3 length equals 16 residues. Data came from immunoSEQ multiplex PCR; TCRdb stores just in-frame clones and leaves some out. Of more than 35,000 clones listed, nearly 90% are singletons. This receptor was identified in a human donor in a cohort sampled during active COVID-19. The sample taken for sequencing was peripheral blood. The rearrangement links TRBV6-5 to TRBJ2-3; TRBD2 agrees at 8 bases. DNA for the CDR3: TGTGCCAGCAGTTACTCTGGCGGGGGGCGCACAGATACGCAGTATTTT. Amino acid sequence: CASSYSGGGRTDTQYF.